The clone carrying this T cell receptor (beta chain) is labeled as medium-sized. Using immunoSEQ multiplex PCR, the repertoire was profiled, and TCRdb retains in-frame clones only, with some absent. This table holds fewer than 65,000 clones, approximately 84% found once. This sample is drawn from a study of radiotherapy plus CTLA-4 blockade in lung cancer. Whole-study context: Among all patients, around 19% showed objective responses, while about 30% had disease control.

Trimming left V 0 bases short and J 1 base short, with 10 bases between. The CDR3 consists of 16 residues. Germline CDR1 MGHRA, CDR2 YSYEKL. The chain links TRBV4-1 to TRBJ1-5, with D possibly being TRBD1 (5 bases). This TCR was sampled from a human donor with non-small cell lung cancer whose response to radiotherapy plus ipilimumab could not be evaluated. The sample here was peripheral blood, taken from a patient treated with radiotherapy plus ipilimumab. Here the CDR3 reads CASSQEFQGSNQPQHF. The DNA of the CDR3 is TGCGCCAGCAGCCAAGAGTTCCAGGGAAGCAATCAGCCCCAGCATTTT.